One and the same sample provided the 19 T cell receptor beta chains below, sequenced in a study of Ad26.COV2.S vaccination and SARS-CoV-2 variants. As to treatment: about 20 received Ad26.COV2.S at low or high dose, single or two shots; about 5 received placebo; per-sample allocation not given. Specimens were obtained on day 63 following the first vaccine or placebo injection. Libraries were prepared by immunoSEQ multiplex PCR; TCRdb keeps only in-frame clonotypes and omits some of them. The sample consists of about 400,000 clones, approximately 91% of them appearing once. The sample consisted of peripheral blood, taken in a trial of Ad26.COV2.S vaccine versus placebo. The receptors derive from a person between 18 and 60 years old who received the Ad26.COV2.S COVID-19 vaccine or a placebo.

V is TRBV29-1 and J is TRBJ2-1; D perhaps matches TRBD2 (5 bases). The CDR3 has 11 residues. Germline values: CDR1 SQVTM, CDR2 ANQGSEA. With 6 bases removed from V and 7 bases from J, the gap between germline ends came to 10 bases. CDR3 residues: CSVRGGNEQFF. The CDR3 nucleotides are TGCAGCGTACGAGGAGGTAATGAGCAGTTCTTC.

The chain recombines TRBV7-9 with TRBJ1-1, with TRBD1 matching over 8 bases. This CDR3 has 15 residues. V lost 5 bases, J lost 4 bases, and 9 bases stayed unmatched. Germline assignment: CDR1 SEHNR and CDR2 FQNEAQ (reference sequence). CDR3 DNA sequence: TGTGCCAGCAGCATCCCGACAGGGGAGGCCACTGAAGCTTTCTTT. It is translated as CASSIPTGEATEAFF. The variable domain in full, completed from reference TRBV7-9 and TRBJ1-1, reads DTGVSQNPRHKITKRGQNVTFRCDPISEHNRLYWYRQTLGQGPEFLTYFQNEAQLEKSRLLSDRFSAERPKGSFSTLEIQRTEQGDSAMYLCASSIPTGEATEAFFGQGTRLTVV.

The chain carries TRBV6-1 and TRBJ2-1, with D perhaps matching TRBD2 (5 bases). The CDR3 consists of 16 residues. Germline-derived CDR1 and CDR2 are MNHNS and SASEGT. Deletions cut 2 bases from V and 3 bases from J, with 14 bases between. This chain's CDR3 is CASSERLLGLYNEQFF. The CDR3, as DNA: TGTGCCAGCAGTGAACGCTTACTAGGGCTCTACAATGAGCAGTTCTTC.

The rearrangement joins TRBV6-5 to TRBJ2-2; D unclear. The CDR3 spans 14 residues. The V gene lost 6 bases and the J gene lost 4 bases, with 12 bases spanning the gap. CDR1 and CDR2 from the germline V gene are MNHEY and SVGAGI. The CDR3 DNA is TGTGCCAGCAGACCCCGGTCCGTCACCGGGGAGCTGTTTTTT. It yields the protein CASRPRSVTGELFF.

This rearrangement joins TRBV9 to TRBJ1-5; no reliable D call. The CDR3 loop spans 16 amino acids. V lost 0 bases and J 0 bases, leaving 10 bases between the germline ends. Looked up from germline, CDR1 is SGDLS and CDR2 is YYNGEE. The CDR3 spells CASSVDPTTSNQPQHF. CDR3 in DNA: TGTGCCAGCAGCGTAGATCCGACAACTAGCAATCAGCCCCAGCATTTT.

V usage is TRBV20-1 and J usage is TRBJ2-1; D gene unclear. The CDR3 length is 11 residues. Germline V gene sequence: CDR1 DFQATT, CDR2 SNEGSKA (reference sequence). Deletions cut 4 bases from V and 12 bases from J, with 13 bases between. CDR3 region: CSATRSPGQFF. The CDR3 DNA is TGCAGTGCTACCCGATCTCCGGGGCAGTTCTTC.

The rearrangement joins TRBV18 to TRBJ2-1, with a tentative D call TRBD2 (6 bases). The V end was cut by 6 bases, the J end by 9 bases, with 18 bases between. This CDR3 has 14 residues. Germline V gene lookup returns CDR1 KGHSH and CDR2 LQKENI. The CDR3 DNA is TGTGCCAGCTCCCCAGGGAGGTCTAGAGGTGAGCAGTTCTTC. Translating it yields CASSPGRSRGEQFF.

CDR3: CASSLVRRHQTGELFF. CDR3 DNA: TGTGCCAGCAGCTTAGTGAGGCGGCACCAGACCGGGGAGCTGTTTTTT. The chain carries TRBV7-8 and TRBJ2-2; D remains unclear. The germline CDR1 and CDR2 sequences are SGHVS and FQNEAQ. Deletions cut 1 base from V and 5 bases from J, with 14 bases between. The CDR3 consists of 16 residues.

This clone was counted a single time. The V and J genes are TRBV5-1 and TRBJ1-5; D remains ambiguous. Trimming cost V 0 bases and J 0 bases, with 10 bases left between them. This CDR3 contains 16 residues. Germline V gives CDR1 SGHRS, CDR2 YFSETQ. CDR3 DNA sequence: TGCGCCAGCAGCTTGGGGGCGCGAGATAGCAATCAGCCCCAGCATTTT. Its translation is CASSLGARDSNQPQHF. Complete variable domain (other parts from reference TRBV5-1 and TRBJ1-5): KAGVTQTPRYLIKTRGQQVTLSCSPISGHRSVSWYQQTPGQGLQFLFEYFSETQRNKGNFPGRFSGRQFSNSRSEMNVSTLELGDSALYLCASSLGARDSNQPQHFGDGTRLSIL.

The chain employs TRBV3-1 (or the pseudogene TRBV3-2) and TRBJ1-2; 8 bases are shared with TRBD1. This CDR3 is built from 15 residues. In germline, CDR1 is LGHDT, CDR2 YNNKEL (reference sequence). With 4 bases clipped from V and 1 base from J, the junction kept 5 bases outside the gene matches. DNA of the CDR3: TGTGCCAGCAGCCCTACCGGGACAGGTAACTATGGCTACACCTTC. It encodes CASSPTGTGNYGYTF.

V and J are TRBV7-9 and TRBJ2-3; D may be TRBD2 (5 bases). This CDR3 comprises 14 residues. The germline CDR1 and CDR2 sequences are SEHNR and FQNEAQ (reference sequence). Trimming pared 2 bases from V and 6 bases from J, leaving 12 bases between. The CDR3 loop reads CASSLQFRGDTQYF. The CDR3 coding sequence is TGTGCCAGCAGCTTACAGTTCCGAGGGGATACGCAGTATTTT.

The V and J genes are TRBV19 and TRBJ1-1; maybe TRBD1 (5 bases). Trimming removed 4 bases at V and 0 bases at J, with 9 bases between. From germline, CDR1 is LNHDA and CDR2 SQIVND (reference sequence). CDR3 size: 14 residues. CDR3 DNA: TGTGCCAGTAGTAATCCGGGACTGAACACTGAAGCTTTCTTT. This codes for CASSNPGLNTEAFF.

The gene calls are TRBV9 and TRBJ1-2, with 7 bases identical to TRBD1. The J segment lost 7 bases and the V segment lost 5 bases, leaving 8 bases of the junction unmatched. The V gene's germline CDR1 is SGDLS and CDR2 YYNGEE. The CDR3 loop spans 13 amino acids. CDR3 residues: CASRKTGSIGYTF. In nucleotides, the CDR3 is TGTGCCAGCAGAAAGACAGGGTCGATTGGCTACACCTTC.

The rearrangement uses TRBV3-1 (or the pseudogene TRBV3-2) and TRBJ1-2; D is perhaps TRBD1 (5 bases). V was trimmed by 3 bases and J by 13 bases, leaving 12 bases between them. The CDR3 extends over 11 amino acids. From germline, CDR1 is LGHDT and CDR2 YNNKEL (reference sequence). The CDR3 DNA is TGTGCCAGCAGCCAGACCGGGACTATCACCTTC. This encodes CASSQTGTITF.

CDR3 residues: CASSPGGRNTEAFF. The CDR3 DNA is TGTGCCAGCAGTCCAGGGGGCCGGAACACTGAAGCTTTCTTT. The chain employs TRBV6-5 and TRBJ1-1; 8 bases map to TRBD1. With V trimmed by 5 bases and J by 1 base, 3 bases remained unmatched. The CDR3 runs to 14 residues. CDR1 is MNHEY, CDR2 SVGAGI, per germline.

This rearrangement joins TRBV6-1 to TRBJ2-2; 8 bases are shared with TRBD1. Unmatched junction bases numbered 8, after V lost 3 bases and J lost 11 bases. The germline V gene encodes CDR1 MNHNS and CDR2 SASEGT. This CDR3 is 14 amino acids long. The CDR3 DNA is TGTGCCAGCAGTGATATGACAGGGGCTTCAGAGCTGTTTTTT. This codes for CASSDMTGASELFF.

To note about this clone: Just one base apart from a much larger clone, this may be a read error. CDR3 loop: CASSLGGGTEAFF. Here the CDR3 DNA reads TGTGCCAGCAGCCTGGGGGGCGGGACTGAAGCTTTCTTT. The chain couples TRBV7-3 to TRBJ1-1; possibly TRBD1 for D (6 bases). V gave up 5 bases and J gave up 5 bases, with 12 bases separating them. This CDR3 has 13 amino acids. Looked up from germline, CDR1 is SGHTA and CDR2 is FQGTGA.

In this sample, this clone turned up a few times. Relative to the germline gene, one junction end is altered; a read error may explain this. The chain links TRBV10-3 to TRBJ2-7; TRBD1 might be the D (6 bases). CDR3 size: 14 residues. The V gene's germline CDR1 is ENHRY and CDR2 SYGVKD. The CDR3, as DNA: TGTGCCATCAGGGAGGATACAGGGTCCTCCGAGCAGTACTTC. Translating gives CAIREDTGSSEQYF.

This sequence joins TRBV10-3 and TRBJ2-7; 10 positions match TRBD2. Looked up from germline, CDR1 is ENHRY and CDR2 is SYGVKD. This CDR3 is built from 15 residues. V shed 3 bases, J shed 2 bases, and the junction held 4 bases outside the gene matches. The CDR3 region is CAISDPSGRAYEQYF. The DNA for the CDR3 is TGTGCCATCAGTGATCCGAGCGGGAGGGCCTACGAGCAGTACTTC.